These 5 T cell receptor beta chains were all obtained from the same sample, sequenced in a study of graft-versus-host responses after intestinal transplantation. Clones were read by immunoSEQ multiplex PCR, and TCRdb kept only the in-frame ones, dropping some. The sample shows 80,000 to 95,000 clones, approximately 90% of them seen only once. Their cognate antigens are unknown. The input for sequencing was unstimulated CD8+ T cells sorted from spleen or lymph node cells, taken before intestinal transplant. The source of these receptors is a human donor who received an intestinal transplant.

J is TRBJ1-5 and V is TRBV7-6; weak D call: TRBD1 (6 bases). Per the germline V gene, CDR1 is SGHVS and CDR2 is FNYEAQ. The CDR3 is 13 residues long. Trimming cost V 1 base and J 5 bases, with 6 bases left between them. The CDR3 coding sequence is TGTGCCAGCAGCTTAGAGGGGGATCAGCCCCAGCATTTT. This translates into CASSLEGDQPQHF.

V gene TRBV7-3 combines with J gene TRBJ2-5; 7 bases line up with TRBD2. The CDR3 contains 12 residues. Germline assignment: CDR1 SGHTA and CDR2 FQGTGA. Trimming at V came to 10 bases and at J to 3 bases, leaving 5 bases not matched to a gene. DNA of the CDR3: TGTGCCACCCCGGGGGGAGAAGAGACCCAGTACTTC. It encodes CATPGGEETQYF.

The chain joins TRBV19 to TRBJ1-5, with 9 bases that match TRBD1. The V gene end was trimmed by 7 bases and the J gene end by 6 bases; junction bases not matched to a gene: 13. The germline V gene has CDR1 LNHDA and CDR2 SQIVND (reference sequence). The CDR3 is made up of 16 amino acids. CDR3 protein: CASTEWTGDPSQPQHF. In DNA form, the CDR3 reads TGTGCCAGTACGGAATGGACAGGGGACCCAAGTCAGCCCCAGCATTTT. The complete variable domain, with remaining parts taken from reference TRBV19 and TRBJ1-5, reads DGGITQSPKYLFRKEGQNVTLSCEQNLNHDAMYWYRQDPGQGLRLIYYSQIVNDFQKGDIAEGYSVSREKKESFPLTVTSAQKNPTAFYLCASTEWTGDPSQPQHFGDGTRLSIL.

This clone was seen a handful of times. The chain has TRBV6-6 and TRBJ1-1; TRBD1 is a possible D gene (6 bases). The V end was cut by 6 bases, the J end by 6 bases, with 17 bases between. Per germline, CDR1 MNHNY and CDR2 SVGAGI (reference sequence). The CDR3 is 14 amino acids. The CDR3 DNA follows: TGTGCCAGCAGACCACTTCAGGGGAGCTCTGAAGCTTTCTTT. Amino acid sequence: CASRPLQGSSEAFF.

This rearrangement joins TRBV5-6 to TRBJ2-2, with 11 positions matching TRBD1. The CDR3 has 16 residues. The V gene's germline CDR1 is SGHDT and CDR2 YYEEEE. Losses at the gene ends were 3 bases for V and 4 bases for J; bases not matched to a gene: 5. In DNA form, the CDR3 reads TGTGCCAGCAGCTGGGAGGACAGGGGGCGCACCGGGGAGCTGTTTTTT. Translating gives CASSWEDRGRTGELFF.